These 30 T cell receptor beta chains were sequenced from one sample in a study of OX40 agonist ivuxolimab in advanced cancers. Using immunoSEQ multiplex PCR, the repertoire was profiled, and TCRdb retains in-frame clones only, with some absent. The data show 92,000 or so clones, with under 85% seen just once and under 6.5% held by the top ten. Source: CD4+ or CD8+ T cells sorted from blood, taken in a trial of the OX40 agonist ivuxolimab. Receptor source: an adult with an advanced solid tumor such as melanoma, head and neck, liver or kidney cancer.

As concerns this clone: The germline gene is not matched at one end of the junction; a read error may be the cause. This chain joins TRBV7-9 and TRBJ1-4, with a tentative D call TRBD1 (6 bases). Per germline, CDR1 SEHNR and CDR2 FQNEAQ (reference sequence). CDR3 length: 15 amino acids. CDR3 loop: CASSLAEDRNEKLFF. The CDR3 DNA reads as TGTGCCAGCAGCCTAGCCGAGGACAGAAATGAAAAACTGTTTTTT.

In its sample, this clone was seen once. The chain combines TRBV11-2 with TRBJ1-1; 11 bases align to TRBD1. The CDR3 runs 17 residues. The trim removed 5 bases at V and 1 base at J, leaving 9 bases unmatched. Germline CDR1 and CDR2: SGHAT and FQNNGV. The CDR3 reads CASSRRTGGAGNTEAFF. The CDR3 DNA reads as TGTGCCAGCAGCCGAAGGACAGGGGGCGCAGGGAACACTGAAGCTTTCTTT.

The rearrangement uses TRBV29-1 and TRBJ1-1, with 8 bases lining up with TRBD1. V gave up 7 bases and J gave up 0 bases; unmatched junction bases: 7. CDR3 size: 14 residues. Per the germline V gene, CDR1 is SQVTM and CDR2 is ANQGSEA. The CDR3 nucleotides are TGCAGCGCAAGTCCGACAGGGGTGAACACTGAAGCTTTCTTT. It yields the protein CSASPTGVNTEAFF.

For this clone: An end of the junction does not agree with germline; a read error may underlie this. Other DNA sequences of this sample code for an identical CDR3. The chain recombines TRBV4-3 with TRBJ1-6; perhaps TRBD1 as D (6 bases). Germline CDR1 LGHNA, CDR2 YSLEER. This CDR3 has 15 residues. CDR3 region: CASSQEAGADSPLHF. CDR3 DNA sequence: TGCGCCAGTAGCCAAGAGGCAGGGGCCGATTCACCCCTCCACTTT.

For the CDR3, the DNA is TGTGCCAGCAGGGGCCGGGACGGTCCCTACGAGCAGTACTTC. Translated, it gives CASRGRDGPYEQYF. The genes are TRBV25-1 and TRBJ2-7; D is possibly TRBD1 or TRBD2 (5 bases each). CDR3 size: 14 residues. V lost 6 bases and J 2 bases, leaving 14 bases between the germline ends. Looked up from germline, CDR1 is MGHDK and CDR2 is SYGVNS.

This chain joins TRBV7-2 and TRBJ2-2; D unclear. The V gene lost 2 bases and the J gene lost 0 bases, with 7 bases spanning the gap. The germline V gene encodes CDR1 SGHTA and CDR2 FQGNSA. This CDR3 is built from 15 residues. As DNA, the CDR3 is TGTGCCAGCAGCTTAACGCAGACGAACACCGGGGAGCTGTTTTTT. Its translation is CASSLTQTNTGELFF. Based on the CDR3 plus reference TRBV7-2 and TRBJ2-2, the full variable domain is GAGVSQSPSNKVTEKGKDVELRCDPISGHTALYWYRQSLGQGLEFLIYFQGNSAPDKSGLPSDRFSAERTGGSVSTLTIQRTQQEDSAVYLCASSLTQTNTGELFFGEGSRLTVL.

The rearrangement uses TRBV19 and TRBJ2-7; TRBD1 matches at 11 bases. Germline V gene lookup returns CDR1 LNHDA and CDR2 SQIVND (reference sequence). The CDR3 covers 14 residues. Losses at the gene ends were 3 bases for V and 4 bases for J; bases not matched to a gene: 2. Here the CDR3 DNA reads TGTGCCAGTAGTATCGGACAGGGGGCTTACGAGCAGTACTTC. It encodes CASSIGQGAYEQYF. Looking up the rest from reference TRBV19 and TRBJ2-7 gives the full variable domain: DGGITQSPKYLFRKEGQNVTLSCEQNLNHDAMYWYRQDPGQGLRLIYYSQIVNDFQKGDIAEGYSVSREKKESFPLTVTSAQKNPTAFYLCASSIGQGAYEQYFGPGTRLTVT.

The chain uses TRBV6-1 and TRBJ1-2; the D gene is possibly TRBD1 (5 bases). Germline V gene lookup returns CDR1 MNHNS and CDR2 SASEGT. The CDR3 sequence is 14 residues long. Trimming pared 0 bases from V and 7 bases from J, leaving 12 bases between. This CDR3 reads CASSEARRQTGYTF. The CDR3 region has the DNA TGTGCCAGCAGTGAAGCCCGGAGACAGACTGGCTACACCTTC.

The gene calls are TRBV5-5 and TRBJ2-7; a possible D gene is TRBD2 (6 bases). The V gene lost 3 bases and the J gene lost 11 bases, with 15 bases spanning the gap. This CDR3 region has 12 residues. Germline V CDR1 and CDR2: SGHKS, YYEKEE (reference sequence). The CDR3 spells CASSSDGGIEYF. The DNA for the CDR3 is TGTGCCAGCAGCTCGGATGGGGGGATTGAGTACTTC.

As for this clone: Other nucleotide sequences from this sample produce the same CDR3. The chain has TRBV5-1 and TRBJ1-2; perhaps TRBD1 as D (6 bases). The length of the CDR3 is 14 residues. Trimming pared 3 bases from V and 2 bases from J, leaving 11 bases between. Germline V gives CDR1 SGHRS, CDR2 YFSETQ. The CDR3 region has the DNA TGCGCCAGCAGCTCTCGCGACAGGAACTATGGCTACACCTTC. Translated: CASSSRDRNYGYTF.

This clone has more than one count but fewer than ten. V usage is TRBV19 and J usage is TRBJ2-7; tentative D call: TRBD1 (6 bases). Trimming took off 8 bases at V and 0 bases at J, with 20 bases between the two ends. Germline CDR1 is LNHDA and CDR2 is SQIVND (reference sequence). The CDR3 is 16 amino acids. CDR3 nucleotide sequence: TGTGCCAGTCCCGACAATCCTGACAGGTACTCCTACGAGCAGTACTTC. It translates to CASPDNPDRYSYEQYF.

This clone was found once. V is TRBV19 and J is TRBJ2-5, with 8 bases aligning to TRBD2. Germline values: CDR1 LNHDA, CDR2 SQIVND (reference sequence). V trimming: 3 bases; J trimming: 11 bases; junction bases outside the gene matches: 5. The CDR3 has 12 amino acids. The DNA for the CDR3 is TGTGCCAGTAGTATGGAGGGACTAGGGCAGTACTTC. Translating it yields CASSMEGLGQYF. The whole variable domain, filled in from reference TRBV19 and TRBJ2-5, reads DGGITQSPKYLFRKEGQNVTLSCEQNLNHDAMYWYRQDPGQGLRLIYYSQIVNDFQKGDIAEGYSVSREKKESFPLTVTSAQKNPTAFYLCASSMEGLGQYFGPGTRLLVL.

CDR3 nucleotides: TGTGCCAGCGACTCAGGACAGTCGTCCACTGAAGCTTTCTTT. It specifies CASDSGQSSTEAFF. This sequence joins TRBV7-9 and TRBJ1-1; tentatively, D is TRBD1 (6 bases). This CDR3 region has 14 residues. CDR1 is SEHNR and CDR2 is FQNEAQ in the germline V gene (reference sequence). Trimming stripped 8 bases from V and 4 bases from J, with 17 bases between.

The chain joins TRBV10-3 to TRBJ2-7; D uncertain. Germline V lookup: CDR1 ENHRY, CDR2 SYGVKD. Trimming shortened V by 8 bases and J by 9 bases, and 17 bases separated the two germline ends. There are 12 residues in the CDR3. The CDR3, as DNA: TGTGCCATCCAAAAGGAACACTTCCGGCAGTACTTC. It encodes CAIQKEHFRQYF.

The V and J genes are TRBV30 and TRBJ1-3; weak D call: TRBD1 (6 bases). This CDR3 contains 15 residues. Per the germline V gene, CDR1 is GTSNPN and CDR2 is SVGIG (reference sequence). Trimming pared 3 bases from V and 0 bases from J, leaving 12 bases between. The CDR3 DNA reads as TGTGCCTGGAGAGAGGGACACTTCTCTGGAAACACCATATATTTT. Translated: CAWREGHFSGNTIYF.

The V gene is TRBV5-6, the J gene TRBJ2-7, with D tentatively TRBD1 or TRBD2 (5 bases each). There are 13 residues in the CDR3. Germline-derived CDR1 and CDR2 are SGHDT and YYEEEE. V lost 3 bases to trimming and J lost 0 bases, with 7 bases between them. CDR3 amino acids: CASSSGRSYEQYF. CDR3 bases: TGTGCCAGCAGCTCGGGGCGCTCCTACGAGCAGTACTTC.

The genes are TRBV2 and TRBJ2-5, with unresolved D. CDR1 is SNHLY and CDR2 is FYNNEI in the germline V gene. The V and J ends lost 6 bases and 2 bases respectively, with 4 bases between them. The CDR3 is 11 amino acids. The CDR3 loop is CASRWQETQYF. The CDR3 coding sequence is TGTGCCAGCAGGTGGCAAGAGACCCAGTACTTC.

The rearrangement uses TRBV7-8 and TRBJ1-5; TRBD1 agrees at 9 bases. Germline trimming cut 0 bases from V and 1 base from J; bases unmatched to any gene: 4. The V gene's germline CDR1 is SGHVS and CDR2 FQNEAQ. CDR3 length: 17 residues. CDR3 region: CASSLAGQGGSNQPQHF. The CDR3 DNA reads TGTGCCAGCAGCTTAGCGGGACAGGGAGGGAGCAATCAGCCCCAGCATTTT.

The chain carries TRBV25-1 and TRBJ1-4; no clear D gene. Trimming removed 7 bases at V and 6 bases at J, with 15 bases between. The CDR3 length is 14 residues. From germline, CDR1 is MGHDK and CDR2 SYGVNS. CDR3 region: CASTEGAYDEKLFF. The DNA of the CDR3 is TGTGCCAGCACCGAGGGAGCGTACGATGAAAAACTGTTTTTT. Based on the CDR3 plus reference TRBV25-1 and TRBJ1-4, the full variable domain is EADIYQTPRYLVIGTGKKITLECSQTMGHDKMYWYQQDPGMELHLIHYSYGVNSTEKGDLSSESTVSRIRTEHFPLTLESARPSHTSQYLCASTEGAYDEKLFFGSGTQLSVL.

This chain joins TRBV15 and TRBJ2-5; TRBD1 agrees at 8 bases. The J call could be wrong; TRBJ2-7 is a better fit for the DNA end. Germline V lookup: CDR1 LNHNV, CDR2 YYDKDF (reference sequence). This CDR3 contains 14 residues. CDR3 loop: CATSRGTGMDEQYF. Here the CDR3 DNA reads TGTGCCACCAGCAGAGGGACAGGGATGGACGAGCAGTACTTC.

The rearrangement links TRBV19 to TRBJ2-2; D not resolved. The CDR3 contains 13 residues. Germline CDR1 and CDR2: LNHDA and SQIVND (reference sequence). V was pared by 4 bases and J by 2 bases, with 5 bases between. CDR3 sequence: CASSNSNTGELFF. The CDR3 nucleotides are TGTGCCAGTAGTAACAGTAACACCGGGGAGCTGTTTTTT.

A remark on this clone: Relative to the germline gene, one junction end is altered; a read error may explain this. In the same sample, other DNA sequences code for this CDR3. The rearrangement links TRBV7-9 to TRBJ2-5; TRBD1 is a possible D gene (7 bases). CDR1 is SEHNR and CDR2 is FQNEAQ in the germline V gene (reference sequence). The CDR3 contains 14 residues. This CDR3 is CASSLATGMETQYF. Written as DNA, the CDR3 is TGTGCCAGCAGCCTAGCGACAGGGATGGAGACCCAGTACTTC. The full variable domain, rest sourced from reference TRBV7-9 and TRBJ2-5, is DTGVSQNPRHKITKRGQNVTFRCDPISEHNRLYWYRQTLGQGPEFLTYFQNEAQLEKSRLLSDRFSAERPKGSFSTLEIQRTEQGDSAMYLCASSLATGMETQYFGPGTRLLVL.

This clone has only one observation. This chain joins TRBV5-6 and TRBJ1-2, with no clear D. Trimming pared 6 bases from V and 6 bases from J, leaving 15 bases between. CDR1 SGHDT and CDR2 YYEEEE come from the germline V gene. The CDR3 is made up of 13 amino acids. CDR3 amino acids: CASTLIRGDGYTF. The CDR3 coding sequence is TGTGCCAGCACCTTAATCCGCGGGGATGGCTACACCTTC.

The genes are TRBV5-1 and TRBJ2-2; the D gene is possibly TRBD1 (5 bases). The germline V gene has CDR1 SGHRS and CDR2 YFSETQ. The ends were cut back, 3 bases at V and 1 base at J, with 19 bases in the middle. This CDR3 contains 18 residues. CDR3 nucleotide sequence: TGCGCCAGCAGCTCGGCTCCCGATAGGGGCCAGAACACCGGGGAGCTGTTTTTT. This sequence encodes CASSSAPDRGQNTGELFF.

The chain recombines TRBV7-3 with TRBJ2-3; perhaps TRBD1 as D (5 bases). This CDR3 is built from 15 residues. In germline, CDR1 is SGHTA, CDR2 FQGTGA. The V gene lost 4 bases and the J gene lost 3 bases, with 14 bases spanning the gap. The DNA of the CDR3 is TGTGCCAGCAGCTCCAGAGGTGACAGAACAGATACGCAGTATTTT. As protein: CASSSRGDRTDTQYF.

V usage is TRBV7-9 and J usage is TRBJ1-2; D gene uncertain. The CDR3 covers 12 residues. Germline CDR1 and CDR2: SEHNR and FQNEAQ (reference sequence). V lost 1 base, J lost 6 bases, and 6 bases lay in between. The CDR3 protein is CASSLVGDGYTF. Here the CDR3 DNA reads TGTGCCAGCAGCTTAGTAGGAGATGGCTACACCTTC.

The rearrangement uses TRBV5-6 and TRBJ1-4, with TRBD1 matching over 7 bases. The junction had 4 bases not matched to a gene; V was cut back by 3 bases and J by 2 bases. The CDR3 has 15 residues. CDR1 and CDR2 (germline): SGHDT, YYEEEE. CDR3 protein: CASSSTGQTNEKLFF. The DNA for the CDR3 is TGTGCCAGCAGCTCCACGGGACAGACTAATGAAAAACTGTTTTTT.

This clone was counted between two and nine times. The gene calls are TRBV6-1 and TRBJ2-2; D unclear. The V and J ends lost 6 bases and 1 base respectively, with 9 bases between them. Germline CDR1 is MNHNS and CDR2 is SASEGT. This CDR3 spans 14 amino acids. CDR3: CASRSGGNTGELFF. CDR3 nucleotide sequence: TGTGCCAGCAGGAGTGGCGGGAACACCGGGGAGCTGTTTTTT.

The chain has TRBV10-3 and TRBJ1-6; D uncertain. The CDR3 has 16 amino acids. V lost 3 bases to trimming and J lost 2 bases, with 11 bases between them. The germline CDR1 and CDR2 sequences are ENHRY and SYGVKD. CDR3 residues: CAISDTTDAYNSPLHF. DNA for the CDR3: TGTGCCATCAGTGATACGACTGACGCCTATAATTCACCCCTCCACTTT.

V usage is TRBV6-5 and J usage is TRBJ1-3, with D hard to call. The germline CDR1 and CDR2 sequences are MNHEY and SVGAGI. V was clipped by 7 bases and J by 4 bases, with 11 bases between them. This CDR3 has 13 residues. The CDR3 bases are TGTGCCAGCACCATAGGCCTCGGAAACACCATATATTTT. Its protein product is CASTIGLGNTIYF.